This TCR beta chain was identified in a study of cytomegalovirus exposure and HLA in healthy donors. Study-level points and caveats: In a later analysis, HLA-C alleles had the fewest associated TCRs, DRB1 alleles the most.

Regarding this clone: Its antigen is not identified.

The study ran its PCR with 60 Vbeta and 13 Jbeta primers. TCRdb's copy holds only in-frame clones and misses some; the assay was immunoSEQ multiplex PCR. The table lists about 120,000 clones, about 15% of them singletons. Trimming left V 6 bases short and J 5 bases short, with 11 bases between. The CDR3 consists of 13 residues. Germline V gene lookup returns CDR1 SNHLY and CDR2 FYNNEI. The source of this sequence is a female donor in good health and CMV-seropositive. The specimen sequenced was PBMCs. The chain uses TRBV2 and TRBJ1-5; tentatively, D is TRBD1 (6 bases). The CDR3 here is CASSAQGDQPQHF. CDR3 sequence (DNA): TGTGCCAGCAGCGCACAGGGAGATCAGCCCCAGCATTTT.